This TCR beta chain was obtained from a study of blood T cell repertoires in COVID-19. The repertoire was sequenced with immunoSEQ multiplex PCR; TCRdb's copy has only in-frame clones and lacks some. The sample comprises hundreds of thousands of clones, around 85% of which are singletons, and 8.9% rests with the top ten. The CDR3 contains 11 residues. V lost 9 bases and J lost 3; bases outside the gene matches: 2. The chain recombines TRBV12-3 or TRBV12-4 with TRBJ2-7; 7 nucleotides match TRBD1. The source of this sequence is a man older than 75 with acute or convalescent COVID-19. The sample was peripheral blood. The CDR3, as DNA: TGTGCCAGACAGGGGTACTACGAGCAGTACTTC. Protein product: CARQGYYEQYF.